The clone carrying this T cell receptor (beta chain) was seen a few times. V was pared by 3 bases and J by 2 bases, with 6 bases of the junction left unmatched. CDR1 is SGHRS, CDR2 YFSETQ, per germline. The CDR3 is 15 amino acids. This record comes from a study of blood T cell repertoires in COVID-19. About the study: Acute and convalescent COVID-19 samples came from the United States, Italy and Spain. T cells, B-cell-depleted T cells, or PBMCs provided the cDNA or gDNA that served as material.

In the original workflow: Amplification with reference gene primers provided the estimates of nucleated cell counts. TCRdb's copy holds only in-frame clones and misses some; the assay was immunoSEQ multiplex PCR. V, J and clone size are those of that table, while D and trimming were read from the DNA. The top ten clones hold roughly 21% of a sample with tens of thousands of clones, about four fifths of them seen once. The chain combines TRBV5-1 with TRBJ2-5, with 8 positions matching TRBD1. The sequence came from a man between 65 and 85 years old with acute or convalescent COVID-19. Sequencing used peripheral blood. The chain's CDR3 is CASSSDRAVQETQYF. Written as DNA, the CDR3 is TGCGCCAGCAGCTCGGACAGGGCAGTTCAAGAGACCCAGTACTTC. Based on the CDR3 plus reference TRBV5-1 and TRBJ2-5, the full variable domain is KAGVTQTPRYLIKTRGQQVTLSCSPISGHRSVSWYQQTPGQGLQFLFEYFSETQRNKGNFPGRFSGRQFSNSRSEMNVSTLELGDSALYLCASSSDRAVQETQYFGPGTRLLVL.